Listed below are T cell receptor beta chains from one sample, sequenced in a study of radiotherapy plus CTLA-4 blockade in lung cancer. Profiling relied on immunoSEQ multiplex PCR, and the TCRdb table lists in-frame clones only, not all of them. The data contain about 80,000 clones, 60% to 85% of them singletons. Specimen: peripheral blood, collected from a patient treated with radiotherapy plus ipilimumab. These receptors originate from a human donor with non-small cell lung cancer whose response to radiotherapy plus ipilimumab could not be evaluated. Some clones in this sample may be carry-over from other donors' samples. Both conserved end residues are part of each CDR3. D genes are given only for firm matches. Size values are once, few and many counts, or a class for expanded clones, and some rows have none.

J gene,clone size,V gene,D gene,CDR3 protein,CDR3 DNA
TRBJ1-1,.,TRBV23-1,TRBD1,CASSQGQGGRNTEAFF,TGCGCCAGCAGTCAAGGACAGGGCGGTCGGAACACTGAAGCTTTCTTT
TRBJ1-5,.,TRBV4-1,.,CASSQGRRGGNQPQHF,TGCGCCAGCAGCCAAGGGCGCAGGGGAGGCAATCAGCCCCAGCATTTT
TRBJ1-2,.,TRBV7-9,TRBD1,CASSLDRGYGYTF,TGTGCCAGCAGCCTGGACAGGGGCTATGGCTACACCTTC
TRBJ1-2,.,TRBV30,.,CARLRDTGYTF,TGTGCCCGCCTCCGGGACACCGGCTACACCTTC
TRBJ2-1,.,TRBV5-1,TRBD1,CASSLGQGGTEQFF,TGCGCCAGCAGCTTGGGACAGGGGGGCACGGAGCAGTTCTTC
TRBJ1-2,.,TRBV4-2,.,CASSQEAGLANYGYTF,TGTGCCAGCAGCCAAGAGGCGGGACTAGCTAACTATGGCTACACCTTC
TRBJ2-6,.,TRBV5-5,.,CASSYMRSGANVLTF,TGTGCCAGCAGTTATATGCGATCTGGGGCCAACGTCCTGACTTTC
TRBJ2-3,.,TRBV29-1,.,CSVEESTLSTDTQYF,TGCAGCGTTGAGGAGTCGACGCTAAGCACAGATACGCAGTATTTT
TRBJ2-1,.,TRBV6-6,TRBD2,CATREGAGLDEQFF,TGTGCCACCAGGGAGGGCGCGGGATTGGATGAGCAGTTCTTC
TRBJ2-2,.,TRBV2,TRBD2,CASRPGLANTGELFF,TGTGCCAGCAGACCGGGACTAGCCAACACCGGGGAGCTGTTTTTT
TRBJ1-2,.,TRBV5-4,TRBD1,CASSRDREVSSYTF,TGTGCCAGCAGCCGAGACAGGGAGGTTTCTAGCTACACCTTC
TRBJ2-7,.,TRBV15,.,CATSRDIGGNEQYF,TGTGCCACCAGCAGAGATATAGGAGGGAACGAGCAGTACTTC
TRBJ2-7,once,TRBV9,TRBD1,CASSVEPGTAYEQYF,TGTGCCAGCAGCGTAGAACCTGGGACAGCCTACGAGCAGTACTTC
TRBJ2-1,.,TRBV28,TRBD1,CASSTGQVRNEQFF,TGTGCCAGCAGTACCGGACAGGTTAGGAATGAGCAGTTCTTC
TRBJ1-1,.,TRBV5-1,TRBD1,CASSFTQGSLNSEAFF,TGCGCCAGCAGCTTTACACAGGGGTCGCTTAACTCTGAAGCTTTCTTT
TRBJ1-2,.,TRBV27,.,CASSLRGGGYGYTF,TGTGCCAGCAGTTTAAGGGGTGGTGGATATGGCTACACCTTC
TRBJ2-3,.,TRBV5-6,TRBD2,CASSLVLAGVTDTQYF,TGTGCCAGCAGCTTGGTCCTAGCGGGAGTCACAGATACGCAGTATTTT
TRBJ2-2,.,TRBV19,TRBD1,CASRKQGDTGELFF,TGTGCCAGTAGGAAACAGGGGGACACCGGGGAGCTGTTTTTT
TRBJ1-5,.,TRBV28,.,CASSFPREGVQPQHF,TGTGCCAGCAGTTTTCCCAGGGAAGGGGTCCAGCCCCAGCATTTT
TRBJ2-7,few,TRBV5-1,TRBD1,CASSHGWPSYNRDSPIGFPYEQYF,TGCGCCAGCAGCCACGGTTGGCCTTCCTATAACCGGGACAGCCCAATAGGGTTTCCCTACGAGCAGTACTTC
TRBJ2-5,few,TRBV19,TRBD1,CASSGRDRWEETQYF,TGTGCCAGTAGTGGCCGGGACAGGTGGGAAGAGACCCAGTACTTC
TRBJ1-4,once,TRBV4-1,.,CASSSPELGQEEKLFF,TGCGCCAGCAGTTCGCCGGAATTGGGACAAGAGGAAAAACTGTTTTTT
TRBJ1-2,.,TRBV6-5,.,CASRTEGYGYTF,TGTGCCAGCAGGACGGAGGGCTACGGCTACACCTTC
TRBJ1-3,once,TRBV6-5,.,CASSPPGGAGNTIYF,TGTGCCAGCAGCCCCCCTGGAGGGGCTGGAAACACCATATATTTT
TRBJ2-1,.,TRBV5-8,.,CASSFRPHEQFF,TGTGCCAGCAGCTTCCGTCCCCATGAGCAGTTCTTC
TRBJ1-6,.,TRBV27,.,CASSLSPIDSHNSPLHF,TGTGCCAGCAGTTTATCGCCTATCGACAGTCATAATTCACCCCTCCACTTT
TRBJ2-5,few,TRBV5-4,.,CASSPRLTRDQYF,TGTGCCAGCAGTCCGCGACTGACGAGGGACCAGTACTTC
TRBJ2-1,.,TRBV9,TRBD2,CASSVGLAGENNEQFF,TGTGCCAGCAGCGTAGGACTAGCGGGGGAGAACAATGAGCAGTTCTTC
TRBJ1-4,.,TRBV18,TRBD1,CASSPTGTGVGEKLFF,TGTGCCAGCTCACCAACCGGGACAGGGGTCGGCGAAAAACTGTTTTTT
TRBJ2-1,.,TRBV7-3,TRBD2,CASSAHGGAGYNEQFF,TGTGCCAGCAGCGCCCACGGGGGGGCGGGTTACAATGAGCAGTTCTTC
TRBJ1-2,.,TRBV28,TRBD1,CASSLWGDRAVYGYTF,TGTGCCAGCAGTTTATGGGGGGACAGGGCCGTCTATGGCTACACCTTC
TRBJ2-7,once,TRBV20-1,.,CSARQAYEQYF,TGCAGTGCTAGACAGGCGTACGAGCAGTACTTC
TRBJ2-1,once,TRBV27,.,CASSLKTHNEQFF,TGTGCCAGCAGTTTGAAGACACACAATGAGCAGTTCTTC
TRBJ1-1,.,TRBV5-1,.,CASSSDSMNTEAFF,TGCGCCAGCAGTTCGGACAGTATGAACACTGAAGCTTTCTTT
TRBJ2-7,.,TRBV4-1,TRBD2,CASSQSPSRLAAGEQYF,TGCGCCAGCAGCCAAAGCCCATCGAGACTAGCGGCGGGCGAGCAGTACTTC
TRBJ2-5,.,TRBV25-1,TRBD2,CASSLRGGQETQYF,TGTGCCAGCAGTTTGCGGGGGGGCCAAGAGACCCAGTACTTC
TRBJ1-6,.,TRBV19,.,CASSHTRARGNSPLHF,TGTGCCAGTAGTCATACAAGGGCCAGAGGGAATTCACCCCTCCACTTT
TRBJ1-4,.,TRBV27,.,CASSPLPGGGSGEKLFF,TGTGCCAGCAGTCCACTACCTGGTGGGGGCTCGGGAGAAAAACTGTTTTTT
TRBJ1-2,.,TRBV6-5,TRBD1,CASSPPGQVTGGYTF,TGTGCCAGCAGTCCACCGGGACAGGTGACCGGGGGCTACACCTTC
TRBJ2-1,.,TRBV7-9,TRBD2,CASSPWTSGEGNEQFF,TGTGCCAGCAGCCCCTGGACTAGCGGGGAGGGCAATGAGCAGTTCTTC
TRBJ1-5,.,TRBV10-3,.,CASDPGGSNQPQHF,TGTGCCTCAGACCCGGGGGGGAGCAATCAGCCCCAGCATTTT
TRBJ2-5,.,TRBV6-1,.,CASSESRGAQETQYF,TGTGCCAGCAGTGAATCAAGGGGTGCCCAAGAGACCCAGTACTTC
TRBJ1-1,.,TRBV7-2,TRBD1,CASSRTGLNTEAFF,TGTGCCAGCAGCCGGACAGGATTGAACACTGAAGCTTTCTTT
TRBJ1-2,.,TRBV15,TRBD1,CATSREGDRGLGYGYTF,TGTGCCACCAGCAGAGAGGGGGACAGGGGGCTAGGCTATGGCTACACCTTC
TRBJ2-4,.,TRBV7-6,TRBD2,CASSLGSGGGNIQYF,TGTGCCAGCAGCTTAGGATCTGGCGGGGGAAACATTCAGTACTTC
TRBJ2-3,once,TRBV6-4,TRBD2,CASSESGGRDTQYF,TGTGCCAGCAGTGAAAGCGGGGGGAGGGATACGCAGTATTTT
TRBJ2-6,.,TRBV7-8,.,CASSRGGSGANVLTF,TGTGCCAGCAGCAGGGGGGGCTCTGGGGCCAACGTCCTGACTTTC
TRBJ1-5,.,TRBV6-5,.,CASSYSGAYSNQPQHF,TGTGCCAGCAGTTACTCGGGGGCTTATAGCAATCAGCCCCAGCATTTT
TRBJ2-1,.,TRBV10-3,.,CAISESGGSYNEQFF,TGTGCCATCAGTGAGTCGGGGGGCTCCTACAATGAGCAGTTCTTC
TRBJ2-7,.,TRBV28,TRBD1,CASSSGTGFEQYF,TGTGCCAGCAGTTCCGGGACAGGGTTCGAGCAGTACTTC
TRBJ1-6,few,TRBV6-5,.,CASRDGGVISPLHF,TGTGCCAGCAGGGACGGGGGTGTGATTTCACCCCTCCACTTT
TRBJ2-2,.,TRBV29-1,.,CSVWRRTGELFF,TGCAGCGTTTGGAGGCGCACCGGGGAGCTGTTTTTT
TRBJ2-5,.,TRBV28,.,CASTGQETQYF,TGTGCCAGCACGGGGCAAGAGACCCAGTACTTC
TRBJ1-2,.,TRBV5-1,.,CASSSGGPGGYTF,TGCGCCAGCAGCTCGGGGGGTCCCGGAGGCTACACCTTC
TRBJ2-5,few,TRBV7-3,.,CASSLTNGRGETQYF,TGTGCCAGCAGCTTAACAAACGGCAGGGGAGAGACCCAGTACTTC
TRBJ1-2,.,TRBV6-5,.,CASTHGGDYGYTF,TGTGCCAGCACCCACGGGGGGGACTATGGCTACACCTTC
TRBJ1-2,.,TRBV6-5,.,CASSYTRYGYTF,TGTGCCAGCAGTTACACGCGCTATGGCTACACCTTC